Presented here are 25 T cell receptor beta chains from one specimen sequenced in a study of PD-1 blockade in mismatch repair-deficient tumors. This table comes from immunoSEQ multiplex PCR, and its TCRdb copy is limited to in-frame clones, with some not included. Here the sample spans 95,000 to 150,000 clones, 85% to 90% being singletons. The source material was peripheral blood, sampled 44 weeks after starting pembrolizumab. The source of these receptors is an adult with mismatch repair-deficient cancer.

The V call is TRBV2, the J call TRBJ2-1, with 10 bases matching TRBD1. The CDR3 totals 15 residues. Per the germline V gene, CDR1 is SNHLY and CDR2 is FYNNEI. V lost 6 bases, J lost 7 bases, and 9 bases stayed unmatched. The CDR3 is CASSLGQGVNNEQFF. The CDR3 region has the DNA TGTGCCAGCAGCCTAGGACAGGGGGTCAATAATGAGCAGTTCTTC.

The rearrangement joins TRBV7-2 to TRBJ2-2, with TRBD2 matching 7 bases. The CDR3 extends over 14 amino acids. Trimming removed 0 bases from V and 5 bases from J; junction bases left unmatched: 0. Germline CDR1 reads SGHTA; CDR2 reads FQGNSA. In DNA, the CDR3 is TGTGCCAGCAGCTTAGCGGGGGGGACCGGGGAGCTGTTTTTT. Protein sequence: CASSLAGGTGELFF.

The chain carries TRBV6-1 and TRBJ2-1; no reliable D call. Germline V gives CDR1 MNHNS, CDR2 SASEGT. This CDR3 contains 13 residues. The ends were cut back, 7 bases at V and 4 bases at J, with 11 bases in the middle. The CDR3 protein is CASTSQFYNEQFF. The CDR3 bases are TGTGCCAGCACTTCCCAATTTTACAATGAGCAGTTCTTC.

This chain links TRBV6-1 with TRBJ2-1, with 7 bases aligning to TRBD2. V lost 6 bases and J lost 5; bases outside the gene matches: 7. The CDR3 is 14 amino acids. CDR1 is MNHNS and CDR2 is SASEGT in the germline V gene. The CDR3 region is CASRTSGNDNEQFF. Here the CDR3 DNA reads TGTGCCAGCAGGACCAGCGGGAATGACAATGAGCAGTTCTTC.

V and J are TRBV4-3 and TRBJ2-7; D possibly corresponds to TRBD2 (6 bases). Germline values: CDR1 LGHNA, CDR2 YSLEER. The CDR3 totals 14 residues. The V end lost 4 bases, the J end lost 4 bases, and 14 bases lay between the germline ends. The CDR3 spells CASSPGLWAYEQYF. CDR3 nucleotides: TGCGCCAGCAGCCCGGGACTCTGGGCTTACGAGCAGTACTTC.

V is TRBV27 and J is TRBJ2-3; D possibly corresponds to TRBD1 (5 bases). The V end was cut by 6 bases, the J end by 10 bases, with 17 bases between. CDR1 is MNHEY and CDR2 is SMNVEV in the germline V gene (reference sequence). The CDR3 sequence is 13 residues long. This CDR3 reads CASSLGQGLAQYF. The CDR3 nucleotides are TGTGCCAGCAGCTTGGGGCAAGGTTTGGCGCAGTATTTT.

The chain recombines TRBV11-2 with TRBJ2-3; D perhaps matches TRBD2 (5 bases). V dropped 5 bases and J dropped 0 bases, with 15 bases sitting between them. This CDR3 spans 16 amino acids. Germline values: CDR1 SGHAT, CDR2 FQNNGV. CDR3 region: CASSLGLTASTDTQYF. The CDR3, as DNA: TGTGCCAGCAGCCTCGGACTCACGGCAAGCACAGATACGCAGTATTTT.

The chain uses TRBV4-2 and TRBJ2-2, with D perhaps matching TRBD2 (6 bases). CDR3 length: 16 residues. Germline V gene sequence: CDR1 LGHNA, CDR2 YNFKEQ. V lost 0 bases and J lost 8, with 16 bases in between. The CDR3 DNA sequence: TGTGCCAGCAGCCAAGACGGGAGCTCGCTGTCTGGGGAGCTGTTTTTT. This encodes CASSQDGSSLSGELFF.

CDR3 coding DNA: TGTGCCAGCAGCTTCCGGGACAGTCCCTACGAGCAGTACTTC. Residues: CASSFRDSPYEQYF. This chain joins TRBV5-4 and TRBJ2-7, with 7 bases identical to TRBD1. V gave up 2 bases and J gave up 2 bases; unmatched junction bases: 4. CDR1 is SGHNT, CDR2 YYREEE, per germline (reference sequence). The CDR3 length is 14 residues.

This sequence joins TRBV25-1 and TRBJ1-2; 8 bases are a match to TRBD1. V dropped 4 bases and J dropped 5; count of bases not matched to a gene: 6. This CDR3 is 14 amino acids long. CDR1 and CDR2 from the germline V gene are MGHDK and SYGVNS. The CDR3 DNA is TGTGCCAGCAGTGGACAGGGGTATCGGTATGGCTACACCTTC. Its protein is CASSGQGYRYGYTF.

This clone was observed a handful of times. The chain is built from TRBV6-1 and TRBJ1-1; no firm D call. V lost 1 base and J lost 1, with 7 bases in between. From germline, CDR1 is MNHNS and CDR2 SASEGT. The CDR3 length is 14 residues. This CDR3 is CASSEEVQNTEAFF. DNA for the CDR3: TGTGCCAGCAGTGAAGAGGTGCAGAACACTGAAGCTTTCTTT.

The chain recombines TRBV6-5 with TRBJ1-5; no clear D gene. The CDR3 contains 14 residues. CDR1 MNHEY and CDR2 SVGAGI come from the germline V gene. The V end was cut by 5 bases, the J end by 7 bases, with 15 bases between. This chain's CDR3 is CASSPIRSQQPQHF. The CDR3 DNA reads TGTGCCAGCAGTCCTATCAGGAGTCAACAGCCCCAGCATTTT.

This rearrangement joins TRBV7-8 to TRBJ2-2; 7 nucleotides align to TRBD2. Unmatched junction bases numbered 11, after V lost 6 bases and J lost 4 bases. Germline-derived CDR1 and CDR2 are SGHVS and FQNEAQ. CDR3 size: 16 residues. The CDR3 sequence is CASSLPAGFATGELFF. The CDR3 DNA reads TGTGCCAGCAGTCTACCAGCGGGGTTCGCCACCGGGGAGCTGTTTTTT.

The chain couples TRBV25-1 to TRBJ1-1; perhaps TRBD1 as D (5 bases). Germline V lookup: CDR1 MGHDK, CDR2 SYGVNS. The CDR3 is made up of 15 amino acids. Deletions cut 3 bases from V and 4 bases from J, with 15 bases between. CDR3 nucleotide sequence: TGTGCCAGCAGTGACCCTCCGACAGAGGGCACTGAAGCTTTCTTT. It yields the protein CASSDPPTEGTEAFF.

This rearrangement joins TRBV7-9 to TRBJ2-1, with D perhaps matching TRBD2 (5 bases). The CDR3 totals 14 residues. Germline V CDR1 and CDR2: SEHNR, FQNEAQ (reference sequence). V lost 7 bases and J 6 bases, leaving 16 bases between the germline ends. The CDR3 nucleotides read TGTGCCAGCACCCTGAGGGAAGGGTCCAATGAGCAGTTCTTC. The encoded protein is CASTLREGSNEQFF. The whole variable domain, remainder taken from reference TRBV7-9 and TRBJ2-1, is DTGVSQNPRHKITKRGQNVTFRCDPISEHNRLYWYRQTLGQGPEFLTYFQNEAQLEKSRLLSDRFSAERPKGSFSTLEIQRTEQGDSAMYLCASTLREGSNEQFFGPGTRLTVL.

The rearrangement links TRBV7-6 to TRBJ2-2; D could derive from TRBD1 or TRBD2 (6 bases each). Between the trimmed V and J ends, which lost 4 bases and 5 bases, there was a span of 17 bases. This CDR3 spans 16 amino acids. CDR1 is SGHVS, CDR2 FNYEAQ, per germline. This CDR3 is CASSSSRGRGTGELFF. The CDR3 nucleotides are TGTGCCAGCAGCTCTAGTCGGGGGCGCGGAACCGGGGAGCTGTTTTTT.

The chain links TRBV4-3 to TRBJ1-2; 8 bases agree with TRBD1. Germline CDR1 and CDR2: LGHNA and YSLEER. The CDR3 spans 16 residues. The V and J ends lost 0 bases and 4 bases, in that order; junction bases with no gene match: 7. DNA of the CDR3: TGCGCCAGCAGCCAAGAAGCTTACAGGGGGGGCTATGGCTACACCTTC. This sequence encodes CASSQEAYRGGYGYTF.

The chain combines TRBV5-4 with TRBJ2-3; unclear D gene. Trimming took 4 bases from V and 3 from J, leaving 18 bases between them. The CDR3 extends over 16 amino acids. Germline-derived CDR1 and CDR2 are SGHNT and YYREEE (reference sequence). CDR3 DNA: TGTGCCAGCAGCATAGATTGGCGAGTTGGAACAGATACGCAGTATTTT. Protein sequence: CASSIDWRVGTDTQYF.

The J gene is TRBJ2-7, the V gene TRBV27; 11 bases fit TRBD2. Germline V lookup: CDR1 MNHEY, CDR2 SMNVEV (reference sequence). V was pared by 5 bases and J by 3 bases, with 6 bases of the junction left unmatched. The CDR3 totals 15 residues. Here the CDR3 reads CASSQVAGGVYEQYF. In DNA form, the CDR3 reads TGTGCCAGCAGTCAGGTAGCGGGAGGGGTCTACGAGCAGTACTTC.

This rearrangement joins TRBV7-9 to TRBJ1-1; no reliable D call. Trimming pared 0 bases from V and 5 bases from J, leaving 10 bases between. Germline V lookup: CDR1 SEHNR, CDR2 FQNEAQ (reference sequence). The CDR3 has 14 residues. CDR3 DNA sequence: TGTGCCAGCAGCTTAGCGGTTGGGAAAACTGAAGCTTTCTTT. Protein product: CASSLAVGKTEAFF.

The genes are TRBV4-1 and TRBJ2-7; TRBD1 is a possible D gene (6 bases). The CDR3 spans 18 residues. CDR1 is MGHRA, CDR2 YSYEKL, per germline. The germline V and J ends were trimmed by 0 bases and 4 bases, with 22 bases remaining between them. This CDR3 reads CASSQEFYQARGRYEQYF. CDR3 bases: TGCGCCAGCAGCCAAGAGTTTTATCAGGCCAGGGGACGATACGAGCAGTACTTC.

The chain links TRBV2 to TRBJ2-7; 12 bases are shared with TRBD2. The CDR3 consists of 14 residues. Per the germline V gene, CDR1 is SNHLY and CDR2 is FYNNEI. V was pared by 6 bases and J by 5 bases, with 5 bases of the junction left unmatched. CDR3 in amino acids: CASRLTSGSNEQYF. DNA for the CDR3: TGTGCCAGCAGATTGACTAGCGGGAGTAACGAGCAGTACTTC.

The chain employs TRBV19 and TRBJ2-1; TRBD1 aligns across 11 bases. CDR1 and CDR2 (germline): LNHDA, SQIVND (reference sequence). J gave up 9 bases and V 7 bases, and 5 bases lay outside the gene matches. The CDR3 is 13 amino acids. The CDR3 spells CASKGQGAGEQFF. CDR3 coding DNA: TGTGCCAGTAAAGGACAGGGGGCCGGTGAGCAGTTCTTC.

The genes are TRBV7-9 and TRBJ2-7, with 9 bases identical to TRBD1. Germline V gene lookup returns CDR1 SEHNR and CDR2 FQNEAQ (reference sequence). V gave up 5 bases and J gave up 5 bases; unmatched junction bases: 13. The CDR3 is made up of 16 amino acids. The CDR3 sequence: CASSPLGDRAVNEQYF. The CDR3 DNA reads as TGTGCCAGCAGCCCGCTCGGGGACAGGGCGGTGAACGAGCAGTACTTC.

The chain recombines TRBV28 with TRBJ2-1; the match to TRBD1 covers 8 bases. The CDR3 runs 15 residues. Per the germline V gene, CDR1 is MDHEN and CDR2 is SYDVKM. V was clipped by 8 bases and J by 1 base; unmatched bases: 7. CDR3 amino acids: CASRDGTGSYNEQFF. The CDR3 bases are TGTGCCAGCCGAGACGGGACAGGTTCCTACAATGAGCAGTTCTTC.